A single sample gave rise to the 29 T cell receptor beta chains below, sequenced in a study of neurological immune-mediated disorders (dated by TCRdb to about 2019). Library creation used 5' RACE. Sequencing was performed on an Illumina HiSeq 2500. TCRdb reprocessed the public reads (quality trimming at Q25 with fastp, clone calling with MiXCR) and kept in-frame beta chains. Each CDR3 protein appears once, grouped with its most common genes and DNA. For this sample there are around 37,000 distinct CDR3 sequences; roughly 10% appear just once. The leading ten clones occupy around 4% of the sample. The sample's time point label, in plain terms: technical triplicate 1. What was sequenced was PBMCs. Receptors were obtained from a man in his 60s with HTLV-1-associated myelopathy (HAM/TSP).

This clonotype was seen at least ten times. The V call is TRBV7-2, the J call TRBJ2-2; D remains unclear. CDR1 and CDR2 (germline): SGHTA, FQGNSA. V was trimmed by 1 base and J by 3 bases, leaving 15 bases between them. This CDR3 has 17 amino acids. The CDR3 region has the DNA TGTGCCAGCAGCTTAGTGGGTGGCCGGCAGTACACCGGGGAGCTGTTTTTT. This encodes CASSLVGGRQYTGELFF.

This clonotype was seen repeatedly, ten times or more. This chain links TRBV29-1 with TRBJ1-5; maybe TRBD1 (5 bases). Germline CDR1 and CDR2: SQVTM and ANQGSEA. CDR3 length equals 14 residues. V dropped 6 bases and J dropped 1 base, with 13 bases sitting between them. As DNA, the CDR3 is TGCAGCGTATCAGGGTCTAGGAGCAATCAGCCCCAGCATTTT. Encoded protein: CSVSGSRSNQPQHF. Variable domain in full (rest from reference TRBV29-1 and TRBJ1-5): SAVISQKPSRDICQRGTSLTIQCQVDSQVTMMFWYRQQPGQSLTLIATANQGSEATYESGFVIDKFPISRPNLTFSTLTVSNMSPEDSSIYLCSVSGSRSNQPQHFGDGTRLSIL.

This chain uses TRBV3-1 with TRBJ1-1, with D hard to call. Trimming took 1 base from V and 1 from J, leaving 10 bases between them. The V gene's germline CDR1 is LGHDT and CDR2 YNNKEL (reference sequence). The CDR3 sequence is 15 residues long. CDR3 in amino acids: CASSQAWQENTEAFF. CDR3 nucleotide sequence: TGTGCCAGCAGCCAAGCGTGGCAGGAGAACACTGAAGCTTTCTTT.

This clonotype has at least ten counts. The gene calls are TRBV20-1 and TRBJ2-6; no clear D. Per germline, CDR1 DFQATT and CDR2 SNEGSKA (reference sequence). This CDR3 is built from 14 residues. Trimming pared 8 bases from V and 0 bases from J, leaving 11 bases between. Here the CDR3 DNA reads TGCAGTAGCTCGAGCCTCTCTGGGGCCAACGTCCTGACTTTC. Translating gives CSSSSLSGANVLTF.

This clonotype has a count of ten or more. The rearrangement uses TRBV5-1 and TRBJ2-7; 7 bases fit TRBD1. The germline gives CDR1 SGHRS, CDR2 YFSETQ. This CDR3 spans 14 amino acids. V lost 4 bases, J lost 2 bases, and 6 bases stayed unmatched. The CDR3: CASSPGTEAYEQYF. As DNA, the CDR3 is TGCGCCAGCAGCCCCGGGACAGAGGCCTACGAGCAGTACTTC.

This clonotype has a count of ten or more. The chain recombines TRBV5-1 with TRBJ2-3; D is undetermined. Germline V lookup: CDR1 SGHRS, CDR2 YFSETQ. Trimming shortened V by 6 bases and J by 0 bases, and 5 bases separated the two germline ends. The CDR3 totals 12 residues. CDR3 residues: CASMSSTDTQYF. DNA for the CDR3: TGCGCCAGCATGAGTAGCACAGATACGCAGTATTTT.

This clonotype showed up many times. The genes are TRBV7-8 and TRBJ2-1; TRBD2 agrees at 8 bases. Germline trimming cut 1 base from V and 1 base from J; bases unmatched to any gene: 0. Germline V CDR1 and CDR2: SGHVS, FQNEAQ. The CDR3 sequence is 15 residues long. CDR3 region: CASSLGGGSYNEQFF. The CDR3 DNA reads as TGTGCCAGCAGCTTAGGCGGGGGGTCCTACAATGAGCAGTTCTTC.

This clonotype was counted many times. The V gene is TRBV9, the J gene TRBJ2-3; TRBD1 agrees at 8 bases. The trim removed 3 bases at V and 5 bases at J, leaving 5 bases unmatched. The CDR3 length is 14 residues. Germline assignment: CDR1 SGDLS and CDR2 YYNGEE. CDR3 sequence reads: CASSERQGKDTQYF. CDR3 nucleotide sequence: TGTGCCAGCAGCGAGAGACAGGGGAAAGATACGCAGTATTTT.

This clonotype was found many times. The chain combines TRBV6-5 with TRBJ2-5, with a weak D call TRBD2 (5 bases). With 8 bases removed from V and 2 bases from J, the gap between germline ends came to 12 bases. CDR1 MNHEY and CDR2 SVGAGI come from the germline V gene. The CDR3 is made up of 13 amino acids. This CDR3 is CASRPAAQETQYF. The DNA for the CDR3 is TGTGCCAGCCGGCCAGCGGCGCAAGAGACCCAGTACTTC.

This clonotype was recorded at least ten times. This chain uses TRBV29-1 with TRBJ2-1; D remains unclear. The V gene's germline CDR1 is SQVTM and CDR2 ANQGSEA. This CDR3 spans 12 amino acids. V was pared by 6 bases and J by 7 bases, with 13 bases between. CDR3 bases: TGCAGCGTACAGAGGACGATTAATGAGCAGTTCTTC. Translated, it gives CSVQRTINEQFF.

This clonotype was detected many times. The V gene is TRBV5-5, the J gene TRBJ1-5, with 7 bases that match TRBD1. The length of the CDR3 is 15 residues. Germline CDR1 is SGHKS and CDR2 is YYEKEE (reference sequence). V dropped 4 bases and J dropped 2; count of bases not matched to a gene: 6. CDR3 in amino acids: CASSLQGLGNQPQHF. In nucleotides, the CDR3 is TGTGCCAGCAGCCTACAGGGGCTGGGCAATCAGCCCCAGCATTTT. Drawing the rest from reference TRBV5-5 and TRBJ1-5, the complete variable domain is DAGVTQSPTHLIKTRGQQVTLRCSPISGHKSVSWYQQVLGQGPQFIFQYYEKEERGRGNFPDRFSARQFPNYSSELNVNALLLGDSALYLCASSLQGLGNQPQHFGDGTRLSIL.

The gene calls are TRBV15 and TRBJ1-1, with D maybe TRBD1 (6 bases). Germline lookup yields CDR1 LNHNV and CDR2 YYDKDF (reference sequence). The CDR3 runs to 17 residues. Trimming stripped 3 bases from V and 0 bases from J, with 17 bases between. This chain's CDR3 is CATSSLGNTGMNTEAFF. CDR3 DNA: TGTGCCACCAGCAGCCTAGGGAATACAGGGATGAACACTGAAGCTTTCTTT. Full variable domain (remainder filled in from reference TRBV15 and TRBJ1-1): DAMVIQNPRYQVTQFGKPVTLSCSQTLNHNVMYWYQQKSSQAPKLLFHYYDKDFNNEADTPDNFQSRRPNTSFCFLDIRSPGLGDTAMYLCATSSLGNTGMNTEAFFGQGTRLTVV.

This clonotype was counted at least ten times. CDR3 sequence: CSVEGVVAGVPYEQYF. CDR3 bases: TGCAGCGTTGAAGGGGTAGTAGCGGGAGTCCCCTACGAGCAGTACTTC. The chain recombines TRBV29-1 with TRBJ2-7; 9 bases line up with TRBD2. V was pared by 1 base and J by 2 bases, with 9 bases of the junction left unmatched. There are 16 residues in the CDR3. Germline V gene sequence: CDR1 SQVTM, CDR2 ANQGSEA.

This clonotype has a count of ten or more. CDR3 region: CASYLNDEQYF. Here the CDR3 DNA reads TGTGCCTCCTATTTGAACGACGAGCAGTACTTC. The chain is built from TRBV24-1 and TRBJ2-7; no definite D call. Between the trimmed V and J ends, which lost 12 bases and 5 bases, there was a span of 13 bases. This CDR3 region has 11 residues. The germline CDR1 and CDR2 sequences are KGHDR and SFDVKD.

The count of this clonotype is one. CDR3 amino acids: CATSRGQNNEQYF. The CDR3 nucleotides read TGTGCCACCAGCAGGGGGCAGAACAACGAGCAGTACTTC. The rearrangement uses TRBV15 and TRBJ2-7; TRBD1 might be the D (5 bases). Looked up from germline, CDR1 is LNHNV and CDR2 is YYDKDF (reference sequence). The CDR3 extends over 13 amino acids. V lost 3 bases and J lost 5, with 11 bases in between.

This clonotype was observed at least ten times. The J gene is TRBJ2-5, the V gene TRBV29-1; D unclear. The CDR3 totals 13 residues. Germline CDR1 SQVTM, CDR2 ANQGSEA. Trimming took off 7 bases at V and 2 bases at J, with 14 bases between the two ends. Written as DNA, the CDR3 is TGCAGCGGCGCTTCGGACGGACAAGAGACCCAGTACTTC. Protein sequence: CSGASDGQETQYF.

Many counts were recorded for this clonotype. V and J are TRBV3-1 and TRBJ1-1, with D uncertain. V lost 1 base, J lost 0 bases, and 6 bases lay in between. In germline, CDR1 is LGHDT, CDR2 YNNKEL (reference sequence). This CDR3 is built from 14 residues. The CDR3 region has the DNA TGTGCCAGCAGCCAAGGTATGGTGAACACTGAAGCTTTCTTT. Its translation: CASSQGMVNTEAFF.

This clonotype was seen repeatedly, ten times or more. This rearrangement joins TRBV9 to TRBJ2-3; 7 nucleotides align to TRBD2. The germline CDR1 and CDR2 sequences are SGDLS and YYNGEE. The CDR3 runs 16 residues. The junction had 5 bases not matched to a gene; V was cut back by 1 base and J by 0 bases. CDR3 in DNA: TGTGCCAGCAGCGTATCGGCGGGAGTTAGCACAGATACGCAGTATTTT. This encodes CASSVSAGVSTDTQYF.

Many counts were recorded for this clonotype. The chain has TRBV12-3 or TRBV12-4 and TRBJ1-5, with 7 bases identical to TRBD1. This CDR3 has 15 residues. V gave up 1 base and J gave up 7 bases; unmatched junction bases: 7. The CDR3 sequence is CASSLGDSLRQPQHF. The CDR3 DNA follows: TGTGCCAGCAGTTTAGGGGACAGCCTCAGGCAGCCCCAGCATTTT.

This clonotype was seen ten or more times. This rearrangement joins TRBV9 to TRBJ2-7; unclear D gene. This CDR3 spans 15 amino acids. CDR1 is SGDLS and CDR2 is YYNGEE in the germline V gene. Between the trimmed V and J ends, which lost 2 bases and 4 bases, there was a span of 16 bases. CDR3 amino acids: CASSVSPAPGYEQYF. The DNA of the CDR3 is TGTGCCAGCAGCGTTTCCCCAGCGCCAGGTTACGAGCAGTACTTC.

The table lists this clonotype with many counts. V is TRBV5-6 and J is TRBJ1-1, with D possibly TRBD1 on 5 matching bases. The CDR3 runs to 15 residues. Trimming stripped 0 bases from V and 0 bases from J, with 9 bases between. Germline CDR1 and CDR2: SGHDT and YYEEEE. The CDR3 sequence is CASSLVQAMNTEAFF. The DNA for the CDR3 is TGTGCCAGCAGCTTGGTACAGGCCATGAACACTGAAGCTTTCTTT.

This clonotype was counted many times. The chain joins TRBV7-8 to TRBJ2-3; a weak D match, TRBD2 (7 bases). Germline V lookup: CDR1 SGHVS, CDR2 FQNEAQ. The CDR3 is made up of 14 amino acids. Trimming pared 4 bases from V and 9 bases from J, leaving 17 bases between. The CDR3 region is CASSSGAGEGTQYF. The CDR3 nucleotides read TGTGCCAGCAGCTCGGGGGCTGGGGAGGGAACGCAGTATTTT. The full variable domain, in which reference TRBV7-8 and TRBJ2-3 provide the parts outside the CDR3, is GAGVSQSPRYKVAKRGQDVALRCDPISGHVSLFWYQQALGQGPEFLTYFQNEAQLDKSGLPSDRFFAERPEGSVSTLKIQRTQQEDSAVYLCASSSGAGEGTQYFGPGTRLTVL.

This clonotype was found many times. The chain links TRBV2 to TRBJ1-4; D gene uncertain. The germline V gene has CDR1 SNHLY and CDR2 FYNNEI. Deletions cut 8 bases from V and 7 bases from J, with 8 bases between. The CDR3 is 11 amino acids. In DNA, the CDR3 is TGTGCCAGCCTTCGGGTTGAAAAACTGTTTTTT. It is translated as CASLRVEKLFF.

This clonotype was found many times. The chain has TRBV29-1 and TRBJ1-1; 9 bases fit TRBD1. Germline assignment: CDR1 SQVTM and CDR2 ANQGSEA. The V and J ends lost 7 bases and 4 bases, in that order; junction bases with no gene match: 7. The CDR3 contains 13 residues. The CDR3 loop is CSGTGGRGTEAFF. The CDR3 DNA reads TGCAGCGGAACAGGGGGCCGGGGCACTGAAGCTTTCTTT.

This clonotype was seen many times. V usage is TRBV6-5 and J usage is TRBJ2-7; TRBD2 matches 7 bases. Looked up from germline, CDR1 is MNHEY and CDR2 is SVGAGI. This CDR3 is 15 amino acids long. Trimming removed 2 bases from V and 1 base from J; junction bases left unmatched: 5. In DNA, the CDR3 is TGTGCCAGCAGTTACAGGCGGGAGCGGTCCTACGAGCAGTACTTC. The encoded protein is CASSYRRERSYEQYF.

This clonotype was seen at least ten times. This chain links TRBV5-1 with TRBJ2-1; 7 bases are shared with TRBD2. The CDR3 spans 14 residues. Trimming cost V 1 base and J 6 bases; bases outside gene matches: 4. CDR1 is SGHRS, CDR2 YFSETQ, per germline. This CDR3 reads CASSLSGTINEQFF. The CDR3 nucleotides are TGCGCCAGCAGCTTGTCCGGGACTATCAATGAGCAGTTCTTC.

This clonotype came up many times. The J gene is TRBJ2-7, the V gene TRBV5-6; D gene ambiguous. The germline V and J ends were trimmed by 1 base and 0 bases, with 14 bases remaining between them. The V gene's germline CDR1 is SGHDT and CDR2 YYEEEE. The length of the CDR3 is 16 residues. The CDR3 is CASSLYGALSSYEQYF. The CDR3 DNA follows: TGTGCCAGCAGCTTGTACGGCGCTCTTAGCTCCTACGAGCAGTACTTC.

The J gene is TRBJ2-2, the V gene TRBV20-1; no reliable D call. Trimming stripped 3 bases from V and 8 bases from J, with 16 bases between. The length of the CDR3 is 14 residues. The germline CDR1 and CDR2 sequences are DFQATT and SNEGSKA (reference sequence). Here the CDR3 reads CSASSRPGVGELFF. CDR3 bases: TGCAGTGCTAGTTCACGGCCTGGGGTAGGGGAGCTGTTTTTT.

This clonotype was recorded many times. This chain connects TRBV13 to TRBJ1-1; D not resolved. Trimming removed 8 bases at V and 7 bases at J, with 14 bases between. The CDR3 contains 12 residues. CDR1 is PRHDT, CDR2 FYEKMQ, per germline (reference sequence). The CDR3 here is CASGTKGGEAFF. Written as DNA, the CDR3 is TGTGCCAGCGGAACCAAGGGCGGTGAAGCTTTCTTT.